These 9 T cell receptor beta chains came from one sample sequenced in a study of regulatory T cells in long-lasting Graves disease. Both iRepertoire HTBI primers and Arm-PCR of CDR3 regions were used to build the TCR beta libraries. Each CDR3 protein is one row after TCRdb ran MiXCR on the multiplex PCR reads. Among approximately 690,000 distinct CDR3 sequences listed, around 30% were seen once. Noted time point: persistent/refractory GD, antithyroid drugs over 5 years with positive TRAb. PBMC-derived RNA was used for the TCR library. Sequenced here: peripheral blood mononuclear cells (PBMCs), sampled when the disease was refractory, from a patient treated with antithyroid drugs. The source is a female donor with Graves disease.

This rearrangement joins TRBV27 to TRBJ1-1; D remains unclear. Trimming took off 5 bases at V and 0 bases at J, with 10 bases between the two ends. The length of the CDR3 is 14 residues. Germline CDR1 and CDR2: MNHEY and SMNVEV (reference sequence). The CDR3 region is CASSNLRVNTEAFF. Written as DNA, the CDR3 is TGTGCCAGCAGTAATCTCCGGGTGAACACTGAAGCTTTCTTT.

The V and J genes are TRBV11-2 and TRBJ2-5; 14 nucleotides align to TRBD2. V lost 5 bases to trimming and J lost 4 bases; unmatched junction nucleotides: 9. The CDR3 has 17 residues. The V gene's germline CDR1 is SGHAT and CDR2 FQNNGV. CDR3 coding DNA: TGTGCCAGCAGCCTGATGGGACTAGCGGGAGCGGGAGAGACCCAGTACTTC. This codes for CASSLMGLAGAGETQYF.

This clonotype was found many times. This chain uses TRBV28 with TRBJ1-1, with a possible D match to TRBD1 (5 bases). Germline-derived CDR1 and CDR2 are MDHEN and SYDVKM. CDR3 length equals 18 residues. The germline V and J ends were trimmed by 5 bases and 3 bases, with 25 bases remaining between them. The CDR3 loop is CASSPRLDLGEADTEAFF. The CDR3, as DNA: TGTGCCAGCAGTCCTAGGTTGGACCTGGGGGAGGCGGACACTGAAGCTTTCTTT.

This clonotype has a handful of counts. The chain couples TRBV28 to TRBJ2-4; 14 nucleotides agree with TRBD2. This CDR3 spans 15 amino acids. Germline V gene sequence: CDR1 MDHEN, CDR2 SYDVKM. The V segment lost 6 bases and the J segment 6 bases; nucleotides outside the gene matches: 4. CDR3 DNA sequence: TGTGCCAGCAGCCCCGGGACTAGCGGGAGAAACATTCAGTACTTC. Translating it yields CASSPGTSGRNIQYF.

This clonotype was recorded a few times. The chain joins TRBV5-1 to TRBJ1-1; 8 nucleotides match TRBD1. This CDR3 is built from 14 residues. Germline trimming cut 6 bases from V and 3 bases from J; bases unmatched to any gene: 7. Germline lookup yields CDR1 SGHRS and CDR2 YFSETQ. The CDR3 DNA reads TGCGCCAGCACGGACAGGGTAGGATACACTGAAGCTTTCTTT. Translated, it gives CASTDRVGYTEAFF. The whole variable domain, remainder taken from reference TRBV5-1 and TRBJ1-1, is KAGVTQTPRYLIKTRGQQVTLSCSPISGHRSVSWYQQTPGQGLQFLFEYFSETQRNKGNFPGRFSGRQFSNSRSEMNVSTLELGDSALYLCASTDRVGYTEAFFGQGTRLTVV.

This clonotype was observed once. The CDR3 region is CASSVGSAGPYNEQFF. CDR3 bases: TGTGCCAGCAGCGTAGGTTCGGCGGGACCGTACAATGAGCAGTTCTTC. The chain joins TRBV9 to TRBJ2-1, with D tentatively TRBD2 (6 bases). Trimming pared 0 bases from V and 4 bases from J, leaving 14 bases between. The CDR3 runs to 16 residues. CDR1 is SGDLS and CDR2 is YYNGEE in the germline V gene.

To note about this clonotype: It is likely a read error: a sequence one base away is far more abundant. The chain recombines TRBV18 with TRBJ2-7; D uncertain. This CDR3 comprises 12 residues. CDR1 and CDR2 from the germline V gene are KGHSH and LQKENI. Here the CDR3 reads CASSPSGYEPYF. DNA for the CDR3: TGTGCCAGCTCACCGTCGGGCTACGAGCCGTACTTC.

The chain carries TRBV13 and TRBJ1-5; 8 nucleotides align to TRBD1. This CDR3 region has 20 residues. Losses at the gene ends were 5 bases for V and 0 bases for J; bases not matched to a gene: 18. Per germline, CDR1 PRHDT and CDR2 FYEKMQ (reference sequence). The CDR3 coding sequence is TGTGCCAGCAGCGTAGCTACTGGGTCAGGGGGCACCTATAGCAATCAGCCCCAGCATTTT. It codes for CASSVATGSGGTYSNQPQHF. The complete variable domain, with remaining parts taken from reference TRBV13 and TRBJ1-5, reads AAGVIQSPRHLIKEKRETATLKCYPIPRHDTVYWYQQGPGQDPQFLISFYEKMQSDKGSIPDRFSAQQFSDYHSELNMSSLELGDSALYFCASSVATGSGGTYSNQPQHFGDGTRLSIL.

This clonotype appeared a few times. The chain employs TRBV5-1 and TRBJ1-3; D ambiguous. The CDR3 length is 16 residues. Germline V gene lookup returns CDR1 SGHRS and CDR2 YFSETQ. The V and J ends lost 0 bases and 3 bases respectively, with 13 bases between them. The CDR3 loop reads CASSLGSVTDGNTIYF. The CDR3 DNA reads as TGCGCCAGCAGCTTGGGGTCCGTGACTGATGGAAACACCATATATTTT. The variable domain in full, completed from reference TRBV5-1 and TRBJ1-3, reads KAGVTQTPRYLIKTRGQQVTLSCSPISGHRSVSWYQQTPGQGLQFLFEYFSETQRNKGNFPGRFSGRQFSNSRSEMNVSTLELGDSALYLCASSLGSVTDGNTIYFGEGSWLTVV.